A single sample gave rise to the 12 T cell receptor beta chains below, sequenced in a study of cytomegalovirus exposure and HLA in healthy donors. The PCR ran on 60 Vbeta and 13 Jbeta primers. Sequencing used immunoSEQ multiplex PCR; TCRdb keeps in-frame clones, though not all of them. The sample has 210,000 or so clones; around 80% are singletons. Sequenced material: PBMCs. The receptors were sampled from a young man in good health and CMV-seronegative.

This clone was recorded once. This chain links TRBV7-9 with TRBJ2-3; 15 positions agree with TRBD2. Germline V CDR1 and CDR2: SEHNR, FQNEAQ (reference sequence). This CDR3 contains 19 residues. The trim removed 5 bases at V and 8 bases at J, leaving 17 bases unmatched. The CDR3 reads CASSIPGLAGGRESGTQYF. CDR3 in DNA: TGTGCCAGCAGCATCCCAGGACTAGCGGGAGGGAGGGAGAGCGGTACGCAGTATTTT.

The rearrangement links TRBV1 to TRBJ2-7; TRBD2 is taken as the D call from the table, unchecked against the DNA. TRBV1 has pseudogene status. This CDR3 is built from 15 residues. CDR3 sequence reads: CTSSHVRDYSYEQYF. The CDR3 DNA sequence: TGCACCAGCAGCCATGTAAGAGACTACTCCTACGAGCAGTACTTC.

This clone came up a few times. The chain couples TRBV7-3 to TRBJ1-1; 8 bases fit TRBD1. The length of the CDR3 is 16 residues. Looked up from germline, CDR1 is SGHTA and CDR2 is FQGTGA. The V gene end was trimmed by 1 base and the J gene end by 6 bases; junction bases not matched to a gene: 10. The CDR3 spells CASSLIAGQGVSEAFF. The CDR3 region has the DNA TGTGCCAGCAGCTTAATAGCAGGACAGGGAGTCTCTGAAGCTTTCTTT.

The chain couples TRBV7-9 to TRBJ1-5, with D possibly matching TRBD1 (6 bases). This CDR3 contains 16 residues. In germline, CDR1 is SEHNR, CDR2 FQNEAQ (reference sequence). Trimming removed 1 base from V and 2 bases from J, with 12 bases in between. The CDR3, as DNA: TGTGCCAGCAGCTTAGGTGCGGGGGGCGGCAATCAGCCCCAGCATTTT. Encoded protein: CASSLGAGGGNQPQHF.

V and J are TRBV5-6 and TRBJ2-3; 7 nucleotides line up with TRBD2. Germline V gene data show CDR1 as SGHDT and CDR2 as YYEEEE. CDR3 length: 15 residues. V lost 5 bases and J lost 4; bases outside the gene matches: 10. CDR3 region: CASSDIVAGADTQYF. The DNA for the CDR3 is TGTGCCAGCAGTGATATCGTGGCGGGGGCAGATACGCAGTATTTT.

The chain has TRBV19 and TRBJ2-1; 8 bases match TRBD2. The CDR3 totals 16 residues. V shed 6 bases, J shed 8 bases, and the junction held 15 bases outside the gene matches. Germline V gene sequence: CDR1 LNHDA, CDR2 SQIVND (reference sequence). The CDR3 region is CASRDPGTRSRYEQFF. CDR3 DNA sequence: TGTGCCAGTAGGGATCCCGGGACTAGGTCTAGATATGAGCAGTTCTTC.

This clone was picked up one time. One end of the junction fails to match germline, which may point to a read error. The rearrangement uses TRBV7-9 and TRBJ1-5, with TRBD1 matching 12 bases. The germline V gene has CDR1 SEHNR and CDR2 FQNEAQ (reference sequence). The length of the CDR3 is 16 residues. The CDR3 protein is CSSSLYGTGGYQPQHF. The CDR3, as DNA: TGTTCCAGCAGCTTATATGGGACAGGGGGCTATCAGCCCCAGCATTTT.

The V and J genes are TRBV2 and TRBJ2-3; 9 positions match TRBD2. V gave up 10 bases and J gave up 1 base; unmatched junction bases: 12. Germline loops: CDR1 SNHLY, CDR2 FYNNEI. This CDR3 is 16 amino acids long. CDR3 residues: CANQMAAGGGTDTQYF. CDR3 coding DNA: TGTGCCAACCAGATGGCGGCGGGAGGGGGCACAGATACGCAGTATTTT.

This clone was picked up a small number of times. The rearrangement uses TRBV30 and TRBJ1-4; 8 bases map to TRBD1. There are 14 residues in the CDR3. Germline lookup yields CDR1 GTSNPN and CDR2 SVGIG (reference sequence). J was trimmed by 8 bases and V by 2 bases; bases with no gene match: 7. CDR3 nucleotides: TGTGCCTGGAGTTTTCCAGGGGGCAGGGAAAAACTGTTTTTT. It yields the protein CAWSFPGGREKLFF.

The chain combines TRBV5-6 with TRBJ2-5, with TRBD1 matching 7 bases. Germline V CDR1 and CDR2: SGHDT, YYEEEE. J gave up 2 bases and V 4 bases, and 5 bases lay outside the gene matches. The CDR3 consists of 14 residues. This chain's CDR3 is CASSQTGRQETQYF. CDR3 nucleotides: TGTGCCAGCAGCCAGACAGGGAGACAAGAGACCCAGTACTTC.

The chain uses TRBV7-9 and TRBJ1-2; D is uncertain. Germline CDR1 SEHNR, CDR2 FQNEAQ (reference sequence). This CDR3 region has 12 residues. V was pared by 3 bases and J by 5 bases, with 7 bases between. CDR3 DNA: TGTGCCAGCAGCTTTCAAGAGTATGGCTACACCTTC. Protein: CASSFQEYGYTF.

This clone showed up just once. The J gene is TRBJ2-2, the V gene TRBV9; TRBD1 matches 8 bases. Germline CDR1 reads SGDLS; CDR2 reads YYNGEE. Losses at the gene ends were 4 bases for V and 5 bases for J; bases not matched to a gene: 10. The CDR3 is made up of 16 amino acids. For the CDR3, the DNA is TGTGCCAGCAGCACACCCAGGACAGGGTGGACCGGGGAGCTGTTTTTT. Translation gives CASSTPRTGWTGELFF.